Below, 9 T cell receptor beta chains from the same sample are listed, as sequenced in a study of CD4 and CD8 cells across lung adenocarcinoma regions. Each CDR3 protein is one row after TCRdb ran MiXCR on the PCR reads. The table records several thousand distinct CDR3 sequences, approximately 53% of them present only once. The source material was CD8+ T cells from the center of a lung tumor. The source of these receptors is a male donor with lung adenocarcinoma. The CD4 and CD8 labels of this study may be unreliable.

This clonotype was seen at least ten times. The chain couples TRBV7-8 to TRBJ2-5; TRBD2 matches 10 bases. V was pared by 1 base and J by 1 base, with 6 bases of the junction left unmatched. Per the germline V gene, CDR1 is SGHVS and CDR2 is FQNEAQ. CDR3 length equals 17 residues. The CDR3 spells CASSLEASGSFQETQYF. In DNA form, the CDR3 reads TGTGCCAGCAGCTTAGAGGCTAGCGGGAGTTTCCAAGAGACCCAGTACTTC.

This clonotype was observed a handful of times. The conserved closing phenylalanine or tryptophan is absent in this CDR3, likely reflecting a read error. The limits of the CDR3 on the DNA are not certain, so only TCRdb's listed CDR3 is given. The chain couples TRBV7-1 to TRBJ2-1. TRBV7-1 is an ORF for which the function is uncertain. The CDR3 length equals 8 residues, ends included. This CDR3 is CAQQLIES.

This clonotype was counted ten times or more. V gene TRBV6-2 or TRBV6-3 combines with J gene TRBJ2-2; no clear D gene. The CDR3 covers 17 residues. V dropped 0 bases and J dropped 6 bases, with 17 bases sitting between them. Germline V gives CDR1 MNHEY, CDR2 SVGEGT. The CDR3 loop is CASSYSPFRLPAGELFF. The CDR3, as DNA: TGTGCCAGCAGTTACTCCCCCTTTAGACTTCCCGCCGGGGAGCTGTTTTTT.

At least ten counts were recorded for this clonotype. The V gene is TRBV6-1, the J gene TRBJ2-3; 9 bases map to TRBD1. Germline trimming cut 6 bases from V and 2 bases from J; bases unmatched to any gene: 6. CDR3 length equals 15 residues. Germline V gives CDR1 MNHNS, CDR2 SASEGT. The CDR3 loop reads CASRNRGRVTDTQYF. The DNA for the CDR3 is TGTGCCAGCAGGAACAGGGGGCGGGTCACAGATACGCAGTATTTT.

About this clonotype: The DNA is left out, because the CDR3 cannot be placed on it with certainty; the CDR3 is given as TCRdb lists it. The chain has TRBV6-1 and TRBJ2-2; the D segment call TRBD1 is taken from the table without a DNA check. The CDR3 sequence runs 22 residues, both termini included. Germline V CDR1 and CDR2: MNHNS, SASEGT. This CDR3 is CASSPSGTEETQFFGNTGELFF.

The chain carries TRBV11-2 and TRBJ2-7, with 7 bases matching TRBD2. This CDR3 spans 16 amino acids. Trimming at V came to 1 base and at J to 0 bases, leaving 6 bases not matched to a gene. The germline V gene encodes CDR1 SGHAT and CDR2 FQNNGV. CDR3 sequence reads: CASSLAPGGGSYEQYF. As DNA, the CDR3 is TGTGCCAGCAGCTTAGCTCCGGGCGGGGGCTCCTACGAGCAGTACTTC.

The CDR3 sequence: CASSRGSSYNEQFF. Written as DNA, the CDR3 is TGTGCCAGCAGTCGGGGGAGCTCCTACAATGAGCAGTTCTTC. This chain connects TRBV6-1 to TRBJ2-1; TRBD2 might be the D (6 bases). Germline V gene lookup returns CDR1 MNHNS and CDR2 SASEGT. Trimming took off 5 bases at V and 0 bases at J, with 8 bases between the two ends. The CDR3 runs to 14 residues.

In the case of this clonotype: Germline and junction disagree at one end, which may indicate a read error. The CDR3 here is CAGSLAGAETQLF. The CDR3 DNA sequence: TGTGCCGGCAGTCTAGCGGGGGCAGAGACCCAGCTTTTC. This chain joins TRBV6-1 and TRBJ2-5; 10 bases align to TRBD2. The CDR3 loop spans 13 amino acids. The germline V gene has CDR1 MNHNS and CDR2 SASEGT.

The rearrangement links TRBV6-1 to TRBJ2-1; tentatively, D is TRBD1 or TRBD2 (5 bases each). CDR1 and CDR2 from the germline V gene are MNHNS and SASEGT. V was shortened by 4 bases and J by 7 bases, with 14 bases between the two germline ends. This CDR3 comprises 14 residues. The CDR3 DNA reads TGTGCCAGCAGTGCGAACCCCTGGGGGAATGAGCAGTTCTTC. Translated, it gives CASSANPWGNEQFF.